This T cell receptor (beta chain) was recovered during a study of CD8 T cells in Susac syndrome. This clonotype was seen a single time. Its antigen is unknown. Findings and limits, study-wide: Only a relatively small number of individuals were included in the TCR sequencing and HLA analysis.

An amount of RNA that ranged from roughly 0.45 to 1 ug was reverse transcribed with random hexamers. Across 54 Vbeta and 13 Jbeta, immunoSEQ multiplex PCR amplified TCR beta CDR3. TCRdb fed the immunoSEQ multiplex PCR reads into MiXCR, producing one record per CDR3 protein. The top ten clones hold 0.45% of a sample with approximately 79,000 distinct CDR3 sequences, approximately 93% of them seen once. CDR1 and CDR2 from the germline V gene are KGHSH and LQKENI. Trimming removed 1 base from V and 2 bases from J; junction bases left unmatched: 7. The CDR3 totals 16 residues. The chain has TRBV18 and TRBJ1-2, with TRBD1 matching 7 bases. The source material was CD8+ T cells from PBMCs. This sequence originates from a human donor with Susac syndrome. CDR3 nucleotide sequence: TGTGCCAGCTCACCACTGGACAGGAGCAGCAACTATGGCTACACCTTC. Protein sequence: CASSPLDRSSNYGYTF. Using reference TRBV18 and TRBJ1-2 for the parts outside the CDR3, the full variable domain is NAGVMQNPRHLVRRRGQEARLRCSPMKGHSHVYWYRQLPEEGLKFMVYLQKENIIDESGMPKERFSAEFPKEGPSILRIQQVVRGDSAAYFCASSPLDRSSNYGYTFGSGTRLTVV.